This T cell receptor (beta chain) was found in a study of blood T cell repertoires in COVID-19. Authors' methods: Estimated nucleated cell counts came from reference gene primer amplification. Profiling relied on immunoSEQ multiplex PCR, and the TCRdb table lists in-frame clones only, not all of them. That table is the source of V, J and clone size, and D and trimming were worked out from the DNA. The table has 200,000 or so clones, about nine tenths seen once. The CDR3 is 17 amino acids. V lost 4 bases, J lost 4 bases, and 9 bases stayed unmatched. Germline values: CDR1 SGHRS, CDR2 YFSETQ. The sequence was collected from a man under 40 with COVID-19, enrolled during active disease. The chain couples TRBV5-1 to TRBJ2-5, with 14 bases fitting TRBD2. Sequences were obtained from peripheral blood. DNA of the CDR3: TGCGCCAGCAGCGGCGGGACTAGCGGGAGTTTTGGAGAGACCCAGTACTTC. The encoded protein is CASSGGTSGSFGETQYF.